This is a list of T cell receptor beta chains from one sample in a study of cytomegalovirus exposure and HLA in healthy donors. Profiled with immunoSEQ multiplex PCR; TCRdb holds only in-frame clones, not every one. The sample lists 100,000 to 150,000 clones, under 85% occurring once. The sequenced material came from PBMCs. These receptors were obtained from a woman aged 45 to 65 in good health and CMV-seropositive. Each CDR3 is given without its conserved first and last residue. Fields, in order: V gene, J gene, CDR3 protein.

>TRBV6-1|TRBJ2-3
ASSGTSGGRDTQY
>TRBV7-9|TRBJ2-1
ASSSPASSQF
>TRBV11-2|TRBJ2-2
ASSFAGTGNTGELF
>TRBV10-3|TRBJ1-5
AISESEDSRRQPQH
>TRBV2|TRBJ1-1
ASSEEGARTEAF
>TRBV9|TRBJ1-1
ASSVSDREEAF
>TRBV7-9|TRBJ2-1
SSSSYPSEQF
>TRBV5-1|TRBJ2-1
ASSAKLPTGGFYNEQF
>TRBV6-8|TRBJ2-6
ASKNTGQLVSGANVLT
>TRBV2|TRBJ2-2
ASRRDRGLNGELF
>TRBV9|TRBJ2-1
ASSATWGGEQF
>TRBV6-1|TRBJ1-2
ASSTGIYGYT
>TRBV11-1|TRBJ2-5
ASSFWGGQETQY
>TRBV2|TRBJ2-7
ASRRDREDEQY
>TRBV7-6|TRBJ2-7
ASSFFNYEQY
>TRBV5-1|TRBJ1-1
ASSRPPMPGDRNTEAF
>TRBV19|TRBJ2-5
ASSIDFLAGRFETQY